The 3 T cell receptor beta chains listed next were all sequenced from one sample in a study of molecular identifiers for immune sequencing clone quantification. TCRdb fed the PCR reads into MiXCR, producing one record per CDR3 protein. The repertoire includes around 94,000 distinct CDR3 sequences, about 35% of them detected once, and over 8% sits in the top ten. The source material was naive CD8+ T cells from blood, with Jurkat cell RNA spiked in. Subset of the sample: FACS-sorted CD8+CD4-CCR7+CD45RA+ naive T cells. All receptors derive from a human donor in good health. Some libraries in this study had Jurkat cell RNA spiked in.

CDR3 protein: CASSDDAEDTQYF. The CDR3 nucleotides are TGTGCCAGCAGTGATGATGCAGAAGATACGCAGTATTTT. The chain recombines TRBV25-1 with TRBJ2-3; D ambiguous. V lost 3 bases and J 5 bases, leaving 9 bases between the germline ends. Germline V CDR1 and CDR2: MGHDK, SYGVNS. The CDR3 length is 13 residues.

This chain connects TRBV10-3 to TRBJ2-5, with a tentative D call TRBD1 (6 bases). From germline, CDR1 is ENHRY and CDR2 SYGVKD. CDR3 length: 11 residues. Trimming took 8 bases from V and 4 from J, leaving 8 bases between them. The CDR3 DNA is TGTGCCATCGGGGACACAGAGACCCAGTACTTC. It encodes CAIGDTETQYF.

With respect to this clonotype: Compared with germline, one end of the junction differs, possibly owing to a read error. V usage is TRBV4-1 and J usage is TRBJ2-5; D is ambiguous. The V gene's germline CDR1 is MGHRA and CDR2 YSYEKL. The CDR3 has 14 amino acids. For the CDR3, the DNA is TGCGCCAGCAGCCAAGGGGCTAGGCAAGAGCCCCAGTACTTC. Encoded protein: CASSQGARQEPQYF.